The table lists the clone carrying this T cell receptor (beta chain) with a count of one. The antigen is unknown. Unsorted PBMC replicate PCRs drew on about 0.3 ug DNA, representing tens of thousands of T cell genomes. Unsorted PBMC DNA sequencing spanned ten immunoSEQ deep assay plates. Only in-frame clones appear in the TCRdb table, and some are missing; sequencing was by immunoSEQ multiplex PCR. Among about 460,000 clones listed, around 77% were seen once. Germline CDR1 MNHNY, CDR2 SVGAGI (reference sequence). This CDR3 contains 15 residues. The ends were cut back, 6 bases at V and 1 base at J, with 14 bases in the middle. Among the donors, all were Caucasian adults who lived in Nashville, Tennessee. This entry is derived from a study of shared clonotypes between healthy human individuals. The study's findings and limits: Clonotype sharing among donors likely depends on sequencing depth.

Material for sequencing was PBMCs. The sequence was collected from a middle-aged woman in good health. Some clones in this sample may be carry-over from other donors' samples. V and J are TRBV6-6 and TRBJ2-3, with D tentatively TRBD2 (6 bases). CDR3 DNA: TGTGCCAGCAGGCTCTTAGCGGAAGGCACAGATACGCAGTATTTT. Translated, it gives CASRLLAEGTDTQYF.